These T cell receptor beta chains were read from a single sample in a study of blood T cell repertoires in COVID-19. Produced via immunoSEQ multiplex PCR; TCRdb's table is partial and in-frame only. Among around 70,000 clones listed, 85% to 95% were seen once. The sequenced sample consisted of peripheral blood. The receptors were gathered from a woman aged 55-75 years with active COVID-19. Each CDR3 is given with its conserved first and last residue. Fields, in order: CDR3 protein, CDR3 DNA, V gene, CDR3 length, clone size, D gene, J gene. The D gene is left open where the match is weak. Size is omitted from some rows. Given values are once, few, many or a class for expanded clones.

CDR3: CASRRGNENIQYF
DNA: TGTGCCAGCAGGCGGGGAAATGAAAACATTCAGTACTTC
V: TRBV6-6
length: 13
size: NA
D: NA
J: TRBJ2-4

CDR3: CASRTGTSIYNEQFF
DNA: TGTGCCAGCAGGACCGGGACTAGCATCTACAATGAGCAGTTCTTC
V: TRBV5-6
length: 15
size: NA
D: TRBD2
J: TRBJ2-1

CDR3: CASSPIGASGIEQFF
DNA: TGTGCCAGCAGTCCCATTGGGGCTAGCGGGATAGAGCAGTTCTTC
V: TRBV27
length: 15
size: NA
D: TRBD2
J: TRBJ2-1

CDR3: CATTRGNTGELFF
DNA: TGTGCCACCACGAGAGGAAACACCGGGGAGCTGTTTTTT
V: TRBV24-1
length: 13
size: NA
D: NA
J: TRBJ2-2

CDR3: CASSQRGRIAGELFF
DNA: TGCGCCAGCAGTCAAAGGGGGAGAATCGCCGGGGAGCTGTTTTTT
V: TRBV23-1
length: 15
size: once
D: NA
J: TRBJ2-2

CDR3: CASGSTANTEAFF
DNA: TGTGCCAGTGGATCGACAGCGAACACTGAAGCTTTCTTT
V: TRBV19
length: 13
size: NA
D: NA
J: TRBJ1-1

CDR3: CAIRAGTAYEQYF
DNA: TGTGCCATCAGGGCCGGGACAGCATACGAGCAGTACTTC
V: TRBV10-3
length: 13
size: NA
D: TRBD1
J: TRBJ2-7

CDR3: CASSERGQYIQETQYF
DNA: TGTGCCAGCAGTGAAAGGGGACAGTACATTCAAGAGACCCAGTACTTC
V: TRBV2
length: 16
size: NA
D: TRBD1
J: TRBJ2-5

CDR3: CASSFEGGNSPLHF
DNA: TGTGCCAGCAGCTTCGAGGGAGGTAATTCACCCCTCCACTTT
V: TRBV7-9
length: 14
size: NA
D: NA
J: TRBJ1-6

CDR3: CASSQDPQGSGEQYF
DNA: TGTGCCAGCAGCCAAGATCCACAGGGGTCGGGGGAGCAGTACTTC
V: TRBV14
length: 15
size: NA
D: TRBD1
J: TRBJ2-7

CDR3: CSASPANHPDSPNATNEKLFF
DNA: TGCAGTGCTAGTCCTGCCAACCATCCGGACAGCCCGAACGCAACTAATGAAAAACTGTTTTTT
V: TRBV20-1
length: 21
size: NA
D: NA
J: TRBJ1-4

CDR3: CASSIVTLAGKTGELFF
DNA: TGTGCCAGTAGTATAGTAACACTAGCGGGTAAAACCGGGGAGCTGTTTTTT
V: TRBV19
length: 17
size: NA
D: TRBD2
J: TRBJ2-2

CDR3: CASSDEGAYGYTF
DNA: TGTGCCAGCAGTGATGAGGGCGCCTATGGCTACACCTTC
V: TRBV6-1
length: 13
size: NA
D: NA
J: TRBJ1-2

CDR3: CASSEMGLAGNEQFF
DNA: TGTGCCAGCAGTGAAATGGGACTAGCGGGAAATGAGCAGTTCTTC
V: TRBV2
length: 15
size: NA
D: TRBD2
J: TRBJ2-1

CDR3: CASSLGGLGTDEQFF
DNA: TGTGCCAGCAGCTTAGGGGGACTAGGGACAGATGAGCAGTTCTTC
V: TRBV7-2
length: 15
size: NA
D: NA
J: TRBJ2-1

CDR3: CASSLLTGMYF
DNA: TGTGCCAGCAGCTTGTTGACGGGGATGTATTTT
V: TRBV5-8
length: 11
size: NA
D: NA
J: TRBJ2-3

CDR3: CASSIWASGENEQFF
DNA: TGTGCCAGTAGTATATGGGCTAGCGGGGAAAATGAGCAGTTCTTC
V: TRBV19
length: 15
size: NA
D: TRBD2
J: TRBJ2-1

CDR3: CASKVGTGWDEQFF
DNA: TGTGCCAGCAAGGTTGGGACTGGATGGGATGAGCAGTTCTTC
V: TRBV2
length: 14
size: NA
D: NA
J: TRBJ2-1

CDR3: CASSVVTGYNEQFF
DNA: TGTGCCAGCAGCGTAGTAACTGGCTACAATGAGCAGTTCTTC
V: TRBV9
length: 14
size: NA
D: NA
J: TRBJ2-1

CDR3: CASSGLAGGAIRQETQYF
DNA: TGTGCCAGCAGTGGACTAGCGGGGGGAGCAATCAGACAAGAGACCCAGTACTTC
V: TRBV2
length: 18
size: NA
D: TRBD2
J: TRBJ2-5

CDR3: CASSDSRGRTEAFF
DNA: TGTGCCAGTAGTGATTCCAGGGGGCGAACTGAAGCTTTCTTT
V: TRBV19
length: 14
size: NA
D: TRBD1
J: TRBJ1-1

CDR3: CASSPRGLTRGGEQFF
DNA: TGTGCCAGCAGTCCCCGGGGACTAACTAGGGGGGGTGAGCAGTTCTTC
V: TRBV27
length: 16
size: NA
D: NA
J: TRBJ2-1

CDR3: CASSPPHESNQPQHF
DNA: TGTGCCAGCAGTCCGCCCCATGAGAGCAATCAGCCCCAGCATTTT
V: TRBV27
length: 15
size: few
D: NA
J: TRBJ1-5

CDR3: CAISESTGRGDTEAFF
DNA: TGTGCCATCAGTGAGTCTACGGGCCGGGGGGACACTGAAGCTTTCTTT
V: TRBV10-3
length: 16
size: NA
D: NA
J: TRBJ1-1

CDR3: CASSWTAYGYTF
DNA: TGTGCCAGCAGTTGGACAGCCTATGGCTACACCTTC
V: TRBV12-3/TRBV12-4
length: 12
size: NA
D: NA
J: TRBJ1-2

CDR3: CASSQGTGGGATNEKLFF
DNA: TGCGCCAGCAGCCAAGGGACAGGGGGGGGTGCAACTAATGAAAAACTGTTTTTT
V: TRBV4-1
length: 18
size: once
D: TRBD1
J: TRBJ1-4

CDR3: CAISESTGDNEQFF
DNA: TGTGCCATCAGTGAGTCGACGGGAGACAATGAGCAGTTCTTC
V: TRBV10-3
length: 14
size: NA
D: NA
J: TRBJ2-1

CDR3: CASSQGVARESYNEQFF
DNA: TGTGCCAGCAGCCAAGGAGTCGCGCGGGAGAGCTACAATGAGCAGTTCTTC
V: TRBV3-1/TRBV3-2
length: 17
size: NA
D: TRBD2
J: TRBJ2-1

CDR3: CASSLASGRSYEQYF
DNA: TGTGCCAGCAGCTTAGCCAGCGGGAGGTCCTACGAGCAGTACTTC
V: TRBV7-2
length: 15
size: NA
D: TRBD2
J: TRBJ2-7

CDR3: CASSPGRTSTDTQYF
DNA: TGCGCCAGCAGCCCCGGTCGTACGTCGACAGATACGCAGTATTTT
V: TRBV5-1
length: 15
size: NA
D: NA
J: TRBJ2-3

CDR3: CASTFTVNDQPQHF
DNA: TGTGCCAGCACTTTTACAGTCAATGATCAGCCCCAGCATTTT
V: TRBV2
length: 14
size: few
D: NA
J: TRBJ1-5

CDR3: CASLGTTDTQYF
DNA: TGTGCCAGCTTGGGCACCACAGATACGCAGTATTTT
V: TRBV2
length: 12
size: NA
D: NA
J: TRBJ2-3

CDR3: CASSRGTSGSVGANVLTF
DNA: TGCGCCAGCAGCAGGGGGACTAGCGGGAGTGTTGGGGCCAACGTCCTGACTTTC
V: TRBV5-1
length: 18
size: NA
D: TRBD2
J: TRBJ2-6